These T cell receptor beta chains were read from a single sample in a study of T cell repertoires in cytomegalovirus infection. TCRdb reprocessed the reads with MiXCR, giving one entry per CDR3 protein. The sample records some 57,000 distinct CDR3 sequences, roughly 34% being singletons. Their target antigens are unknown. Sequenced material: PBMCs, sequenced either directly or after in vitro stimulation (not recorded which). The origin of the receptors is a human donor in good health (CMV status not recorded). Some clones in this sample may be carry-over from other donors' samples. Both conserved end residues are part of each CDR3.

j_call v_call cdr3_length cdr3_aa
TRBJ2-3 TRBV7-9 15 CASRIGNRPADTQYF
TRBJ1-5 TRBV6-2/TRBV6-3 17 CASTENPGGWRFRPQHF
TRBJ2-3 TRBV7-9 15 CASSLVSQVTDTQYF
TRBJ2-7 TRBV6-2/TRBV6-3 14 CASSVDGGTYEQYF
TRBJ1-2 TRBV4-1 14 CASRRPGTAGGYTF
TRBJ2-1 TRBV20-1 15 CSARGKGQGYNEQFF
TRBJ1-5 TRBV10-3 14 CAIRGTGPNQPQHF
TRBJ1-2 TRBV28 13 CASTPTKNYGYTF
TRBJ2-2 TRBV7-2 20 CASSLVVPGGQGMNTGELFF
TRBJ2-2 TRBV15 18 CATSSLGWQEKATGELFF
TRBJ2-3 TRBV4-1 16 CASSQRGGVPTDTQYF
TRBJ1-4 TRBV12-3/TRBV12-4 14 CASSSSGTNEKLFF
TRBJ1-6 TRBV6-1 12 CASSTRDSPLHF
TRBJ2-1 TRBV20-1 16 CSAPLVLAGGPNEQFF
TRBJ1-4 TRBV6-5 16 CASSPRGTSTNEKLFF
TRBJ2-3 TRBV6-2/TRBV6-3 17 CASRPATGQGSTDTQYF